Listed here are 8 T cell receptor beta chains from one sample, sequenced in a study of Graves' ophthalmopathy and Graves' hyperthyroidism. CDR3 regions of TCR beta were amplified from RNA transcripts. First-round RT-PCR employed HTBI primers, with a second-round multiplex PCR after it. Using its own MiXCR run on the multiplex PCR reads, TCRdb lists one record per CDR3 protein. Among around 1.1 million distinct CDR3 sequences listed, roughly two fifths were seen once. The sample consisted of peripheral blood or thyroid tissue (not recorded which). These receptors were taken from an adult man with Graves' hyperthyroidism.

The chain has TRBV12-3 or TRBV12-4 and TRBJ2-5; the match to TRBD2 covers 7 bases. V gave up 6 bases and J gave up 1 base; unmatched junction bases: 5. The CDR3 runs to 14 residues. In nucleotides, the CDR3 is TGTGCCAGCAGGGGTTCGGGAGGCCAAGAGACCCAGTACTTC. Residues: CASRGSGGQETQYF.

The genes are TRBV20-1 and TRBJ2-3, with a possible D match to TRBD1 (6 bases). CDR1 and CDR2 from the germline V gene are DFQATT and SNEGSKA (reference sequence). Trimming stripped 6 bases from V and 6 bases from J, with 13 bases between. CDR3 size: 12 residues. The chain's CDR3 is CSARGGRDTQYF. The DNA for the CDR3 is TGCAGTGCCAGGGGCGGCAGGGATACGCAGTATTTT.

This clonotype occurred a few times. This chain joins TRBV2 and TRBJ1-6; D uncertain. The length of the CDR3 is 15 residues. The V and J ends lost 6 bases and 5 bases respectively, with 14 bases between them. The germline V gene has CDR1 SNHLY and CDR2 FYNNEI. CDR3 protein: CASSLAGPDNSPLHF. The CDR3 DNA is TGTGCCAGCAGCTTGGCAGGTCCTGATAATTCACCCCTCCACTTT.

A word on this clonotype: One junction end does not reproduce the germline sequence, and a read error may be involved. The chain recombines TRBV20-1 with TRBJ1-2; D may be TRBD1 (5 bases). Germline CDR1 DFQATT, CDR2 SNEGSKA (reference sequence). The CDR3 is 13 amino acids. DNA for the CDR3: TGCAGTGCTAGAAAAGGATGGGACTATGGCCACACCTTC. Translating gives CSARKGWDYGHTF.

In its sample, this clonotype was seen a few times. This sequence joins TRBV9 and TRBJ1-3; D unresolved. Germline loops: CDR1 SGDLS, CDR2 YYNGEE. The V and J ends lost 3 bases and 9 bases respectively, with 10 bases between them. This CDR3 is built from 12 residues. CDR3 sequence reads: CASSGTDATIYF. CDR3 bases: TGTGCCAGCAGCGGGACGGATGCCACCATATATTTT. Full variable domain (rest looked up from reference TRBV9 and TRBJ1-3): DSGVTQTPKHLITATGQRVTLRCSPRSGDLSVYWYQQSLDQGLQFLIQYYNGEERAKGNILERFSAQQFPDLHSELNLSSLELGDSALYFCASSGTDATIYFGEGSWLTVV.

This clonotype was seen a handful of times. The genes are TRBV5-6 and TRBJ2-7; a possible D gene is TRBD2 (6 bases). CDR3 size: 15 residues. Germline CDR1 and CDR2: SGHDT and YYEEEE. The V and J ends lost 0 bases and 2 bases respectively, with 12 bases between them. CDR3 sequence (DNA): TGTGCCAGCAGCTTGGCCTCGGGAGTGACCTACGAGCAGTACTTC. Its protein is CASSLASGVTYEQYF.

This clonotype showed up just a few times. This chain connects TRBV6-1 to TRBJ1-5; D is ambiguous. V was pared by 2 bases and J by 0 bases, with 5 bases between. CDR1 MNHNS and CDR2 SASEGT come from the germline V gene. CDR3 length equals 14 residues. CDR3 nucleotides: TGTGCCAGCAGTGAATACACTAGCAATCAGCCCCAGCATTTT. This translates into CASSEYTSNQPQHF.

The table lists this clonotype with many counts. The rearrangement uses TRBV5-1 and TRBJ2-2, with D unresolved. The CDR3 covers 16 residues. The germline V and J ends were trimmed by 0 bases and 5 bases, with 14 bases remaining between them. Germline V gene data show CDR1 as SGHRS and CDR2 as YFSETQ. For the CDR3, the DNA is TGCGCCAGCAGCTTGGCGGGTGGCTTATTGACCGGGGAGCTGTTTTTT. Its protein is CASSLAGGLLTGELFF.